Below, one TCR beta chain is given with its context. Its cognate antigen is unknown. Treatment noted: around 19 received Ad26.COV2.S at low or high dose, single or two shots; roughly five received placebo; per-sample allocation not given. The study sampled participants on day 63 after the first vaccine or placebo injection. The sample came from a Boston adult aged 18-55 years. The data stem from a study of Ad26.COV2.S vaccination and SARS-CoV-2 variants. Method: immunoSEQ multiplex PCR; TCRdb's copy keeps in-frame clones and lacks some. The table shows fewer than 400,000 clones, with roughly nine tenths occurring only once. Study-wide results and caveats: TCR breadth and depth analyses may have underestimated total T cell responses. Those who received the vaccine showed greater spike-specific TCR breadth than those given placebo. Vaccinated and placebo-treated recipients had similar non-spike TCR breadth.

Germline CDR1 reads SGHAT; CDR2 reads FQNNGV. This CDR3 is 15 amino acids long. The V gene lost 5 bases and the J gene lost 0 bases, with 8 bases spanning the gap. This receptor was identified in a person aged 18-65 years who received the Ad26.COV2.S COVID-19 vaccine or a placebo. This sequence joins TRBV11-2 and TRBJ2-6; no definite D call. The sample in question was peripheral blood, obtained in a trial of Ad26.COV2.S vaccine versus placebo. The CDR3 nucleotides are TGTGCCAGCAGCGCCATGAACTCTGGGGCCAACGTCCTGACTTTC. It codes for CASSAMNSGANVLTF.